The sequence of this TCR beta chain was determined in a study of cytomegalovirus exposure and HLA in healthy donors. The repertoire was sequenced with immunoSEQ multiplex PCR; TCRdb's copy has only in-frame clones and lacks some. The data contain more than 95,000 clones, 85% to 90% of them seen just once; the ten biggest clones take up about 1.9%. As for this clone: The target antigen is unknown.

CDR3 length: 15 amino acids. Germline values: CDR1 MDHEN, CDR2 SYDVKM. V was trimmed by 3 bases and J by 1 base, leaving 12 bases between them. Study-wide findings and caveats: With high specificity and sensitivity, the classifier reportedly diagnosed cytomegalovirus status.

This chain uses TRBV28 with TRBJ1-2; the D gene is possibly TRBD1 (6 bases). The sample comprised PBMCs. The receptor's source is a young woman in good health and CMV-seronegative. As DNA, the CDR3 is TGTGCCAGCAGTTTCGGACAGCCGGTTAACTATGGCTACACCTTC. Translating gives CASSFGQPVNYGYTF.